This is a list of T cell receptor beta chains from one sample in a study of blood T cell repertoires in COVID-19. TCRdb's copy holds only in-frame clones and misses some; the assay was immunoSEQ multiplex PCR. The sample records around 300,000 clones, about 87% being singletons. The sample comprised peripheral blood. The receptors were gathered from a middle-aged woman with acute or convalescent COVID-19. The CDR3 runs from the conserved cysteine through the conserved F or W. D genes are given only for firm matches. A clone size is listed for some rows: how often the clone was seen (once, few, many), or a class if it is expanded.

j_gene,abundance,d_gene,v_gene,CDR3aa,CDR3nt
TRBJ1-2,-,-,TRBV6-6,CASSTTGNGYTF,TGTGCCAGCAGCACAACAGGGAATGGCTACACCTTC
TRBJ1-4,-,TRBD1,TRBV19,CASTYSLRTGSTNEKLFF,TGTGCCAGTACCTATTCCCTTAGGACAGGGAGCACTAATGAAAAACTGTTTTTT
TRBJ1-4,-,-,TRBV9,CASSPRTPGNEKLFF,TGTGCCAGCAGCCCCAGGACCCCGGGGAATGAAAAACTGTTTTTT
TRBJ1-1,-,TRBD1,TRBV5-4,CASSERQGFTEAFF,TGTGCCAGCAGCGAGAGACAGGGTTTCACTGAAGCTTTCTTT
TRBJ2-3,-,-,TRBV19,CASSSSDPGSTDTQYF,TGTGCCAGTAGTTCCTCGGACCCGGGGAGCACAGATACGCAGTATTTT
TRBJ2-2,-,TRBD1,TRBV19,CASSTWSGQGTGELFF,TGTGCCAGTAGTACATGGTCCGGACAGGGGACCGGGGAGCTGTTTTTT
TRBJ2-4,few,-,TRBV30,CAWSSVELAKNIQYF,TGTGCCTGGAGCTCCGTCGAGCTAGCCAAAAACATTCAGTACTTC
TRBJ2-3,-,TRBD2,TRBV5-1,CASSFFTSGRSSTDTQYF,TGCGCCAGCAGCTTTTTCACTAGCGGGCGATCTAGCACAGATACGCAGTATTTT
TRBJ1-2,once,-,TRBV4-1,CASSQDPGDHYGYTF,TGCGCCAGCAGCCAAGATCCCGGGGATCACTATGGCTACACCTTC
TRBJ1-1,once,-,TRBV3-1/TRBV3-2,CASSFQAGNTEAFF,TGTGCCAGCAGCTTCCAAGCGGGGAACACTGAAGCTTTCTTT
TRBJ1-1,-,-,TRBV5-8,CASSPVLSSEAFF,TGTGCCAGCAGTCCTGTCCTTTCCTCTGAAGCTTTCTTT
TRBJ2-3,-,TRBD2,TRBV6-2/TRBV6-3,CASSSKRGGLADTQYF,TGTGCCAGCAGTTCGAAGCGGGGGGGCCTCGCAGATACGCAGTATTTT
TRBJ2-1,-,TRBD2,TRBV3-1/TRBV3-2,CASSQSTGGYNEQFF,TGTGCCAGCAGCCAGAGTACGGGGGGATACAATGAGCAGTTCTTC
TRBJ2-4,-,TRBD2,TRBV2,CASSWTSVKNIQYF,TGTGCCAGCAGTTGGACTAGCGTCAAAAACATTCAGTACTTC
TRBJ2-3,-,-,TRBV7-2,CASSFHRGATPIDTQYF,TGTGCCAGCAGCTTTCACCGGGGGGCCACCCCAATAGATACGCAGTATTTT
TRBJ1-2,-,-,TRBV6-5,CASRPLGGGYTF,TGTGCCAGCAGACCCCTCGGGGGTGGCTACACCTTC
TRBJ1-3,-,-,TRBV7-2,CASSDGITAGNTIYF,TGTGCCAGCAGCGACGGGATCACGGCTGGAAACACCATATATTTT
TRBJ2-1,-,-,TRBV7-8,CASSWRAGGLNEQFF,TGTGCCAGCAGCTGGCGGGCAGGGGGACTCAATGAGCAGTTCTTC
TRBJ1-5,-,-,TRBV29-1,CSVGQDRVQPQHF,TGCAGCGTTGGGCAGGACAGAGTGCAGCCCCAGCATTTT
TRBJ1-1,-,-,TRBV2,CASRDHGAGRGEAFF,TGTGCCAGCAGGGATCATGGGGCTGGCAGGGGTGAAGCTTTCTTT
TRBJ1-1,-,-,TRBV14,CASSQLGHMNTEAFF,TGTGCCAGCAGCCAATTAGGACATATGAACACTGAAGCTTTCTTT
TRBJ1-1,once,TRBD1,TRBV19,CASSIGQGARNTEAFF,TGTGCCAGTAGTATTGGACAGGGGGCGCGGAACACTGAAGCTTTCTTT
TRBJ1-1,-,-,TRBV3-1/TRBV3-2,CASSLNTEAFF,TGTGCCAGCAGCCTAAACACTGAAGCTTTCTTT
TRBJ1-2,-,-,TRBV30,CAWITPGPNYGYTF,TGTGCCTGGATAACCCCTGGCCCGAACTATGGCTACACCTTC
TRBJ2-2,-,TRBD2,TRBV4-1,CASSRRLASTGELFF,TGCGCCAGCAGCCGCCGACTAGCTAGTACCGGGGAGCTGTTTTTT
TRBJ1-4,once,-,TRBV30,CAWSVMATELFF,TGTGCCTGGAGTGTAATGGCGACTGAACTGTTTTTT
TRBJ2-5,once,-,TRBV12-3/TRBV12-4,CASSGAPQETQYF,TGTGCCAGTTCTGGGGCTCCTCAAGAGACCCAGTACTTC
TRBJ1-1,-,-,TRBV10-1,CASSGQYNTEAFF,TGCGCCAGCAGTGGACAGTACAACACTGAAGCTTTCTTT
TRBJ2-2,once,TRBD2,TRBV6-6,CASSYSSLAGTGELFF,TGTGCCAGCAGTTACTCGAGCTTAGCGGGGACCGGGGAGCTGTTTTTT
TRBJ1-1,once,-,TRBV7-6,CASSLGGGNTEAFF,TGTGCCAGCAGCTTAGGAGGAGGTAACACTGAAGCTTTCTTT
TRBJ2-1,-,-,TRBV11-2,CASSLTLSNEQFF,TGTGCCAGCAGCCTGACACTTTCCAATGAGCAGTTCTTC
TRBJ2-2,-,-,TRBV5-1,CASSLGGGGNTGELFF,TGCGCCAGCAGCTTGGGCGGAGGGGGCAACACCGGGGAGCTGTTTTTT
TRBJ2-1,-,TRBD2,TRBV9,CASRAGTSGRGEQFF,TGTGCCAGCAGAGCCGGGACTAGCGGGAGGGGTGAGCAGTTCTTC
TRBJ2-3,once,TRBD2,TRBV12-3/TRBV12-4,CASSRGGFDTQYF,TGTGCCAGCAGCCGGGGGGGCTTCGATACGCAGTATTTT
TRBJ2-5,-,-,TRBV12-5,CASGPPQAGNQETQYF,TGTGCTAGTGGCCCCCCCCAGGCCGGAAACCAAGAGACCCAGTACTTC
TRBJ1-3,-,-,TRBV10-3,CAISDLMRESSGNTIYF,TGTGCCATCAGTGACCTTATGAGGGAGAGCTCTGGAAACACCATATATTTT
TRBJ1-1,-,TRBD1,TRBV5-1,CASSLGGQGSIGKNTEAFF,TGCGCCAGCAGCTTGGGGGGACAGGGCAGTATAGGGAAGAACACTGAAGCTTTCTTT
TRBJ1-2,-,-,TRBV6-1,CASSEGGLNYGYTF,TGTGCCAGCAGTGAAGGGGGGCTTAACTATGGCTACACCTTC
TRBJ2-4,-,TRBD1,TRBV2,CASRDAPRAGGVYGSKNIQYF,TGTGCCAGCAGGGATGCTCCCAGGGCAGGGGGCGTTTATGGTTCCAAAAACATTCAGTACTTC
TRBJ1-5,-,TRBD1,TRBV7-8,CASSVGQNQPQHF,TGTGCCAGCAGCGTGGGACAGAATCAGCCCCAGCATTTT
TRBJ1-5,-,TRBD1,TRBV2,CASSDRTGQSQPQHF,TGTGCCAGCAGTGATCGGACAGGGCAAAGTCAGCCCCAGCATTTT
TRBJ2-1,-,-,TRBV6-4,CATRRVGEANEQFF,TGTGCCACCCGCCGGGTCGGAGAAGCCAATGAGCAGTTCTTC
TRBJ2-2,-,TRBD1,TRBV27,CASSLRQGRTGELFF,TGTGCCAGCAGTTTACGACAGGGTAGGACCGGGGAGCTGTTTTTT
TRBJ1-2,-,-,TRBV12-5,CASGLVLGGGSGYTF,TGTGCTAGTGGTTTGGTGTTGGGTGGGGGCTCCGGCTACACCTTC
TRBJ2-2,-,-,TRBV19,CASSIDQLRRGTGELFF,TGTGCCAGTAGTATAGATCAGTTAAGGAGGGGCACCGGGGAGCTGTTTTTT
TRBJ2-3,-,-,TRBV9,CASSVGPGGDTQYF,TGTGCCAGCAGCGTAGGGCCAGGTGGAGATACGCAGTATTTT
TRBJ1-2,-,-,TRBV3-1/TRBV3-2,CASSQDLVRGWSGYTF,TGTGCCAGCAGCCAAGATCTGGTTCGGGGATGGTCTGGCTACACCTTC
TRBJ2-2,-,-,TRBV9,CAGQSANTGELFF,TGTGCCGGACAGAGTGCGAACACCGGGGAGCTGTTTTTT
TRBJ2-5,few,-,TRBV5-1,CASSHGGAEETQYF,TGCGCCAGCAGTCACGGGGGAGCTGAAGAGACCCAGTACTTC
TRBJ2-1,-,TRBD1,TRBV6-6,CASRKGQENNEQFF,TGTGCCAGCAGAAAGGGACAGGAGAACAATGAGCAGTTCTTC
TRBJ1-5,-,-,TRBV9,CASSVGGSNQPQHF,TGTGCCAGCAGCGTCGGGGGGAGCAATCAGCCCCAGCATTTT
TRBJ2-3,-,-,TRBV5-4,CASSPPGTDTQYF,TGTGCCAGCAGCCCGCCAGGCACAGATACGCAGTATTTT
TRBJ2-3,-,TRBD1,TRBV18,CASSARDSAFMDTQYF,TGTGCCAGCTCAGCCCGGGACAGCGCTTTCATGGATACGCAGTATTTT
TRBJ2-1,-,TRBD2,TRBV6-6,CASSLLPPESGDPYNEQFF,TGTGCCAGCAGTCTCCTTCCCCCCGAGAGCGGGGATCCATACAATGAGCAGTTCTTC
TRBJ2-5,-,TRBD2,TRBV5-3,CARSSLVSGGARTQYF,TGTGCCAGAAGCTCCCTCGTCAGCGGGGGGGCCCGGACCCAGTACTTC
TRBJ1-6,-,-,TRBV5-4,CASSLGGLSYNSPLHF,TGTGCCAGCAGCCTGGGGGGGCTGTCCTATAATTCACCCCTCCACTTT
TRBJ1-1,-,TRBD1,TRBV7-8,CASRGNRGRRGTEAFF,TGTGCCAGCAGGGGCAACAGGGGCAGGCGGGGCACTGAAGCTTTCTTT